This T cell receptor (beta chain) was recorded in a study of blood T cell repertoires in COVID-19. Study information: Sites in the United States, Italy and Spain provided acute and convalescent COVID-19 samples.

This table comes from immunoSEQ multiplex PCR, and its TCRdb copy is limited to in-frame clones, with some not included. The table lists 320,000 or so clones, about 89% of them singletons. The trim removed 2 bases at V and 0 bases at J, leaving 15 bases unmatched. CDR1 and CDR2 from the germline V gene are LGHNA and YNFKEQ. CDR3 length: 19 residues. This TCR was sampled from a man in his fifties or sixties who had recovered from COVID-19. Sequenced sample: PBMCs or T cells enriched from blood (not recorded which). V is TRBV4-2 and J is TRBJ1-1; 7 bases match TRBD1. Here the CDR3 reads CASSQMVALLGQMNTEAFF. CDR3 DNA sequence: TGTGCCAGCAGCCAAATGGTTGCCCTACTGGGACAGATGAACACTGAAGCTTTCTTT.